These 3 T cell receptor beta chains originate from one sample sequenced in a study of radiotherapy plus CTLA-4 blockade in lung cancer. The table came from immunoSEQ multiplex PCR; TCRdb's copy has only in-frame clones and leaves some out. Here the sample spans more than 95,000 clones, 65% to 85% being singletons. The sample was peripheral blood, taken from a patient treated with radiotherapy plus ipilimumab. All receptors derive from a human donor with non-small cell lung cancer who had a partial response to radiotherapy plus ipilimumab.

By frequency in the sample, this clone is medium-sized. The chain uses TRBV9 and TRBJ1-1; maybe TRBD1 (6 bases). V dropped 0 bases and J dropped 3 bases, with 18 bases sitting between them. The V gene's germline CDR1 is SGDLS and CDR2 YYNGEE. This CDR3 comprises 17 residues. Written as DNA, the CDR3 is TGTGCCAGCAGCGTAGACGGGGGGGCCAGGGCGGACACTGAAGCTTTCTTT. Amino acid sequence: CASSVDGGARADTEAFF.

To note about this clone: Other DNA sequences from this sample encode an identical CDR3 as well. The J gene is TRBJ1-2, the V gene TRBV27; D ambiguous. There are 16 residues in the CDR3. Germline-derived CDR1 and CDR2 are MNHEY and SMNVEV (reference sequence). V was pared by 4 bases and J by 4 bases, with 19 bases between. The CDR3 loop is CASSSLRTGLRYGYTF. CDR3 nucleotide sequence: TGTGCCAGCAGTTCCCTTAGGACGGGGTTGCGCTATGGCTACACCTTC.

This chain joins TRBV5-6 and TRBJ1-1; the match to TRBD1 covers 10 bases. The trim removed 4 bases at V and 4 bases at J, leaving 4 bases unmatched. There are 14 residues in the CDR3. CDR1 is SGHDT, CDR2 YYEEEE, per germline. The CDR3 DNA sequence: TGTGCCAGCAGCAGGGACAGGGGATTCACTGAAGCTTTCTTT. It codes for CASSRDRGFTEAFF. Using reference TRBV5-6 and TRBJ1-1 for the parts outside the CDR3, the full variable domain is DAGVTQSPTHLIKTRGQQVTLRCSPKSGHDTVSWYQQALGQGPQFIFQYYEEEERQRGNFPDRFSGHQFPNYSSELNVNALLLGDSALYLCASSRDRGFTEAFFGQGTRLTVV.